The 21 T cell receptor beta chains below all came from one sample that was sequenced in a study of T cells in Graves' hyperthyroidism and ophthalmopathy. TCR beta CDR3 regions were amplified from RNA. The study used the HTBI primer set for a first-round RT-PCR of the TCR CDR3. One entry per CDR3 protein results from TCRdb running MiXCR on the multiplex PCR reads. The profile covers 700,000 or so distinct CDR3 sequences, with approximately 14% appearing a single time and around 12% taken by the ten largest. The specimen was blood. These receptors were taken from a woman aged 45-65 years with Graves' ophthalmopathy.

This clonotype has a count of ten or more. This chain links TRBV28 with TRBJ2-7, with 9 bases identical to TRBD1. CDR3 length: 14 residues. The germline gives CDR1 MDHEN, CDR2 SYDVKM. V gave up 6 bases and J gave up 7 bases; unmatched junction bases: 10. CDR3 residues: CASSRDRALREQYF. DNA for the CDR3: TGTGCCAGCAGCAGGGACAGGGCACTTCGGGAGCAGTACTTC.

This clonotype was counted at least ten times. The genes are TRBV27 and TRBJ2-1, with 7 bases aligning to TRBD2. The CDR3 is made up of 14 amino acids. Per germline, CDR1 MNHEY and CDR2 SMNVEV (reference sequence). V shed 3 bases and J 7 bases; nucleotides not matched to a gene: 6. DNA for the CDR3: TGTGCCAGCAGTTTGTGGGAGGGACCTAATGAGCAGTTCTTC. This sequence encodes CASSLWEGPNEQFF.

This clonotype appeared many times. This sequence joins TRBV27 and TRBJ2-1, with TRBD2 matching 8 bases. Germline CDR1 is MNHEY and CDR2 is SMNVEV (reference sequence). Germline trimming cut 5 bases from V and 2 bases from J; bases unmatched to any gene: 5. The CDR3 sequence is 15 residues long. CDR3 protein: CASSPSGRPYNEQFF. The CDR3 DNA sequence: TGTGCCAGCAGTCCGAGCGGGAGACCCTACAATGAGCAGTTCTTC.

This clonotype was picked up many times. The rearrangement joins TRBV7-3 to TRBJ1-1; tentatively, D is TRBD1 (5 bases). This CDR3 is built from 13 residues. V gave up 5 bases and J gave up 8 bases, with 15 bases separating them. CDR1 and CDR2 (germline): SGHTA, FQGTGA. CDR3 in amino acids: CASSPGQGQEAFF. For the CDR3, the DNA is TGTGCCAGCAGCCCTGGACAAGGTCAAGAAGCTTTCTTT. Full variable domain (remainder filled in from reference TRBV7-3 and TRBJ1-1): GAGVSQTPSNKVTEKGKYVELRCDPISGHTALYWYRQSLGQGPEFLIYFQGTGAADDSGLPNDRFFAVRPEGSVSTLKIQRTERGDSAVYLCASSPGQGQEAFFGQGTRLTVV.

This clonotype was counted a few times. The chain employs TRBV12-3 or TRBV12-4 and TRBJ2-5; D remains unclear. Between the trimmed V and J ends, which lost 5 bases and 4 bases, there was a span of 11 bases. This CDR3 spans 13 amino acids. CDR3 protein: CASSPRWIETQYF. CDR3 sequence (DNA): TGTGCCAGCAGTCCTCGGTGGATAGAGACCCAGTACTTC.

This clonotype was found many times. CDR3 in DNA: TGTGCCAGTCGTATGGGTAAAGGCGGGACAGATACGCAGTATTTT. As protein: CASRMGKGGTDTQYF. The chain uses TRBV2 and TRBJ2-3; tentative D call: TRBD2 (5 bases). The V gene's germline CDR1 is SNHLY and CDR2 FYNNEI. The CDR3 has 15 amino acids. Between the trimmed V and J ends, which lost 9 bases and 3 bases, there was a span of 19 bases.

This clonotype came up a few times. This chain links TRBV19 with TRBJ2-1; D might be TRBD2 (6 bases). Germline V gene sequence: CDR1 LNHDA, CDR2 SQIVND (reference sequence). The V end was cut by 7 bases, the J end by 4 bases, with 11 bases between. The CDR3 has 13 residues. The CDR3 DNA sequence: TGTGCCAGTAACACTAGCCCTTACAATGAGCAGTTCTTC. Protein: CASNTSPYNEQFF.

This clonotype was detected ten times or more. The rearrangement uses TRBV27 and TRBJ2-7; D possibly corresponds to TRBD2 (5 bases). V lost 6 bases and J 7 bases, leaving 16 bases between the germline ends. Germline CDR1 MNHEY, CDR2 SMNVEV (reference sequence). The CDR3 contains 13 residues. The CDR3 nucleotides read TGTGCCAGCAGCCGCGGGCCGCTTGGGGAGCAGTACTTC. Its translation is CASSRGPLGEQYF.

Worth noting for this clonotype: A much larger clone sits a single nucleotide away, making a read error possible. The V call is TRBV20-1, the J call TRBJ2-7; D assignment may be TRBD1 or TRBD2 (5 bases each). V was cut by 1 base and J by 3 bases, with 13 bases left in between. CDR3 length equals 14 residues. Per germline, CDR1 DFQATT and CDR2 SNEGSKA (reference sequence). The CDR3 spells CSARGGSNIYEQYF. For the CDR3, the DNA is TGCAGTGCTAGAGGGGGGAGTAATATCTACGAGCAGTACTTC.

This clonotype was counted between two and nine times. This chain links TRBV19 with TRBJ2-2; weak D call: TRBD1 (5 bases). CDR1 and CDR2 (germline): LNHDA, SQIVND (reference sequence). The germline V and J ends were trimmed by 2 bases and 2 bases, with 15 bases remaining between them. This CDR3 is built from 17 residues. The CDR3 region has the DNA TGTGCCAGTAGTATATGGCCCCCGACAGTAAACACCGGGGAGCTGTTTTTT. Translation: CASSIWPPTVNTGELFF. Based on the CDR3 plus reference TRBV19 and TRBJ2-2, the full variable domain is DGGITQSPKYLFRKEGQNVTLSCEQNLNHDAMYWYRQDPGQGLRLIYYSQIVNDFQKGDIAEGYSVSREKKESFPLTVTSAQKNPTAFYLCASSIWPPTVNTGELFFGEGSRLTVL.

Regarding this clonotype: A read error may explain this, as a much larger clone is one base away. The rearrangement uses TRBV20-1 and TRBJ2-7, with D possibly TRBD1 on 5 matching bases. The length of the CDR3 is 17 residues. CDR1 is DFQATT and CDR2 is SNEGSKA in the germline V gene (reference sequence). CDR3 residues: CSARDLLSDIFSCEQYF. CDR3 sequence (DNA): TGCAGTGCTAGAGATCTATTATCGGACATCTTCTCCTGCGAGCAGTACTTC.

The chain couples TRBV28 to TRBJ1-1; the D is unclear. Germline CDR1 and CDR2: MDHEN and SYDVKM. Trimming left V 9 bases short and J 1 base short, with 9 bases between. This CDR3 comprises 12 residues. The CDR3 loop is CARSPGNTEAFF. The CDR3 nucleotides read TGTGCCAGATCTCCTGGGAACACTGAAGCTTTCTTT.

This clonotype was seen at least ten times. The V and J genes are TRBV7-3 and TRBJ2-1, with TRBD2 identical over 7 bases. Trimming took 1 base from V and 0 from J; bases not matched to a gene: 6. The CDR3 has 17 residues. Per germline, CDR1 SGHTA and CDR2 FQGTGA. CDR3 DNA sequence: TGTGCCAGCAGCTTAATGGGCGGGAGTGTCTCCTACAATGAGCAGTTCTTC. It specifies CASSLMGGSVSYNEQFF.

This clonotype was seen repeatedly, ten times or more. This chain joins TRBV15 and TRBJ2-5; D is possibly TRBD1 (5 bases). CDR3 length equals 14 residues. CDR1 and CDR2 (germline): LNHNV, YYDKDF (reference sequence). V shed 3 bases and J shed 1 base, with 9 bases lying between them. CDR3 amino acids: CATSSQTVQETQYF. The CDR3 DNA is TGTGCCACCAGCAGCCAGACAGTCCAAGAGACCCAGTACTTC. Together with reference TRBV15 and TRBJ2-5, the CDR3 gives the full variable domain: DAMVIQNPRYQVTQFGKPVTLSCSQTLNHNVMYWYQQKSSQAPKLLFHYYDKDFNNEADTPDNFQSRRPNTSFCFLDIRSPGLGDTAMYLCATSSQTVQETQYFGPGTRLLVL.

Written as DNA, the CDR3 is TGTGCCACCAGTGACTCGGGAGGCCGGCACAATGAGCAGTTCTTC. This translates into CATSDSGGRHNEQFF. This chain connects TRBV24-1 to TRBJ2-1; TRBD2 agrees at 7 bases. The J segment lost 5 bases and the V segment lost 4 bases, leaving 7 bases of the junction unmatched. Germline-derived CDR1 and CDR2 are KGHDR and SFDVKD. CDR3 length equals 15 residues.

This clonotype has only a few counts. The chain joins TRBV19 to TRBJ1-6; no firm D call. Germline V gene sequence: CDR1 LNHDA, CDR2 SQIVND (reference sequence). The CDR3 extends over 14 amino acids. V shed 9 bases and J shed 0 bases, with 9 bases lying between them. The CDR3 spells CASQSSSYNSPLHF. The CDR3 DNA reads as TGTGCCAGCCAGTCAAGCTCCTATAATTCACCCCTCCACTTT. The variable domain in full, with the rest retrieved from reference TRBV19 and TRBJ1-6, is DGGITQSPKYLFRKEGQNVTLSCEQNLNHDAMYWYRQDPGQGLRLIYYSQIVNDFQKGDIAEGYSVSREKKESFPLTVTSAQKNPTAFYLCASQSSSYNSPLHFGNGTRLTVT.

The CDR3 sequence is CASSTSGTDNSNQPQHF. CDR3 DNA sequence: TGTGCCAGTAGTACTTCCGGGACAGATAATAGCAATCAGCCCCAGCATTTT. J is TRBJ1-5 and V is TRBV19; 7 bases match TRBD1. Germline V gene data show CDR1 as LNHDA and CDR2 as SQIVND (reference sequence). The CDR3 extends over 17 amino acids. The V and J ends lost 4 bases and 0 bases, in that order; junction bases with no gene match: 9.

This clonotype was counted many times. This chain joins TRBV12-3 or TRBV12-4 and TRBJ2-5; D not certain. With 6 bases removed from V and 0 bases from J, the gap between germline ends came to 5 bases. The CDR3 contains 12 residues. CDR3 DNA: TGTGCCAGCAGACCTAACCAAGAGACCCAGTACTTC. As protein: CASRPNQETQYF.

The chain carries TRBV6-2 or TRBV6-3 and TRBJ2-1; TRBD2 agrees at 13 bases. CDR3 length: 14 amino acids. The J segment lost 7 bases and the V segment lost 7 bases, leaving 4 bases of the junction unmatched. Germline V gives CDR1 MNHEY, CDR2 SVGEGT. Here the CDR3 DNA reads TGTGCCAGCAAGACTAGCGGGAGGAGTAATGAGCAGTTCTTC. Translation gives CASKTSGRSNEQFF.

This rearrangement joins TRBV5-6 to TRBJ1-2; D gene unclear. The CDR3 runs to 12 residues. Germline loops: CDR1 SGHDT, CDR2 YYEEEE. Trimming left V 0 bases short and J 6 bases short, with 6 bases between. The CDR3 here is CASSLGRNGYTF. CDR3 nucleotide sequence: TGTGCCAGCAGCTTGGGGAGAAATGGCTACACCTTC.

At least ten counts were recorded for this clonotype. The chain employs TRBV5-6 and TRBJ2-7; 11 positions agree with TRBD2. The length of the CDR3 is 15 residues. The germline V gene encodes CDR1 SGHDT and CDR2 YYEEEE. J gave up 5 bases and V 3 bases, and 7 bases lay outside the gene matches. CDR3 sequence: CASSSVAGGLHEQYF. In nucleotides, the CDR3 is TGTGCCAGCAGCTCCGTAGCGGGAGGGCTTCACGAGCAGTACTTC.